The T cell receptor (beta chain) under discussion was sequenced for a study of technical replicates of blood from a few donors. V was trimmed by 7 bases and J by 6 bases, leaving 20 bases between them. The germline V gene has CDR1 SGHDT and CDR2 YYEEEE. The CDR3 extends over 14 amino acids. Generated by immunoSEQ multiplex PCR, the TCRdb table keeps only in-frame clones and is missing some. The sample includes 65,000 to 80,000 clones, 95% seen only once; the top ten take approximately 0.26%. Material for sequencing was T cells isolated from PBMCs. The V gene is TRBV5-6, the J gene TRBJ2-7; D is perhaps TRBD2 (5 bases). The clonotype was recovered from a human donor in good health. The CDR3 reads CASRRRGGGPEQYF. The CDR3, as DNA: TGTGCCAGCCGCCGTAGAGGAGGCGGTCCCGAGCAGTACTTC.